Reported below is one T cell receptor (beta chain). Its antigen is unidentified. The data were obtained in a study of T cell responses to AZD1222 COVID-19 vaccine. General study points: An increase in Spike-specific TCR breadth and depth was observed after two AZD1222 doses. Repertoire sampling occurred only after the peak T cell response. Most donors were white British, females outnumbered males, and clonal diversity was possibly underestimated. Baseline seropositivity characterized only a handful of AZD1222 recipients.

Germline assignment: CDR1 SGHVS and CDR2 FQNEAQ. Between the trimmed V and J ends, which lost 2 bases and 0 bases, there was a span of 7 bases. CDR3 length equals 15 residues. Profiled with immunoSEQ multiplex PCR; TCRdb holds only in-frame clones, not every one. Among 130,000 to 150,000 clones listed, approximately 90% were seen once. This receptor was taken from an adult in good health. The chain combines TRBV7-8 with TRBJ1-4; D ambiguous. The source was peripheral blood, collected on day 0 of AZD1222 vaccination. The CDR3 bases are TGTGCCAGCAGCTTAAGTCGGGCAACTAATGAAAAACTGTTTTTT. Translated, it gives CASSLSRATNEKLFF.